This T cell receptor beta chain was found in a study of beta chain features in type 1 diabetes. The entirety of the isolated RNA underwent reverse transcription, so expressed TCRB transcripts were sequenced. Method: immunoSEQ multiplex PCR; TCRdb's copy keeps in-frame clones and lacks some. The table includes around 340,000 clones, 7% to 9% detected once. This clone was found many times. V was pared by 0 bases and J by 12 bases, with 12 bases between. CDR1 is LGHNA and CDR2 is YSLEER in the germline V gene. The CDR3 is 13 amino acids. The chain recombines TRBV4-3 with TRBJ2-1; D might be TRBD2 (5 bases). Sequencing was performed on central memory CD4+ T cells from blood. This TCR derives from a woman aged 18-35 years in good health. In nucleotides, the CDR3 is TGCGCCAGCAGCCAAGATGCAGCGGTGGCGCAGTTCTTC. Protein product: CASSQDAAVAQFF.